These T cell receptor beta chains were read from a single sample in a study of blood T cell repertoires in COVID-19. Here immunoSEQ multiplex PCR was the method, and the copy in TCRdb shows in-frame clones only, minus some. The data contain 100,000 to 150,000 clones, 85% to 90% of them seen just once; the ten biggest clones take up 5% to 8%. The specimen was peripheral blood. These receptors all stem from a man older than 75 with active or convalescent COVID-19. Each CDR3 is given with its conserved first and last residue. The D gene is left open where the match is weak. Clone size is stated in some rows and not others, as once, few, many or a class when expanded.

clone_size: NA
v_call: TRBV24-1
j_call: TRBJ1-5
d_call: TRBD1
cdr3_nt: TGTGCCACCAGTGGACAGGGGGCTTTGGCCCAGCATTTT
cdr3_aa: CATSGQGALAQHF

clone_size: NA
v_call: TRBV9
j_call: TRBJ2-7
d_call: TRBD1
cdr3_nt: TGTGCCAGCAGCGTCGACAGGGGCTCCTACGAGCAGTACTTC
cdr3_aa: CASSVDRGSYEQYF

clone_size: NA
v_call: TRBV18
j_call: TRBJ2-1
d_call: TRBD2
cdr3_nt: TGTGCCAGCTCATACGGACTAGCGGGAACGCATGAGCAGTTCTTC
cdr3_aa: CASSYGLAGTHEQFF

clone_size: NA
v_call: TRBV5-1
j_call: TRBJ1-1
d_call: NA
cdr3_nt: TGCGCCAGCAGCTTGGTTCCAGGGATGAACACTGAAGCTTTCTTT
cdr3_aa: CASSLVPGMNTEAFF

clone_size: NA
v_call: TRBV30
j_call: TRBJ1-4
d_call: NA
cdr3_nt: TGTGCCTGGAGTAACAGGGTTGTTCTGTTTTTT
cdr3_aa: CAWSNRVVLFF

clone_size: few
v_call: TRBV20-1
j_call: TRBJ1-3
d_call: NA
cdr3_nt: TGCAGTGCTAGTTCCTCGGGATACTCTGGAAACACCATATATTTT
cdr3_aa: CSASSSGYSGNTIYF

clone_size: NA
v_call: TRBV19
j_call: TRBJ1-5
d_call: NA
cdr3_nt: TGTGCCAGTAGTATGGACACAGTTGATCAGCCCCAGCATTTT
cdr3_aa: CASSMDTVDQPQHF

clone_size: NA
v_call: TRBV6-5
j_call: TRBJ1-5
d_call: NA
cdr3_nt: TGTGCCAGCAGTTACTCTTTTGAGATAGATCAGCCCCAGCATTTT
cdr3_aa: CASSYSFEIDQPQHF

clone_size: NA
v_call: TRBV19
j_call: TRBJ2-7
d_call: TRBD2
cdr3_nt: TGTGCCAGTAGTCCCAGACTAGCGGAGAACTACGAGCAGTACTTC
cdr3_aa: CASSPRLAENYEQYF

clone_size: NA
v_call: TRBV7-2
j_call: TRBJ1-4
d_call: NA
cdr3_nt: TGTGCCAGCAGCCAGGGCCCAACTAATGAAAAACTGTTTTTT
cdr3_aa: CASSQGPTNEKLFF

clone_size: NA
v_call: TRBV21-1
j_call: TRBJ2-1
d_call: NA
cdr3_nt: TGTGCCAGCAGCAAAGGACCTGGGGTGAGCGGGAGCTCCTACAATGAGCAGTTCTTC
cdr3_aa: CASSKGPGVSGSSYNEQFF

clone_size: NA
v_call: TRBV7-8
j_call: TRBJ1-4
d_call: NA
cdr3_nt: TGTGCCAGCAGCTCCCCTAGGTCCAGAACAATGAAACTGTTTTTT
cdr3_aa: CASSSPRSRTMKLFF

clone_size: NA
v_call: TRBV5-8
j_call: TRBJ1-6
d_call: TRBD1
cdr3_nt: TGTGCCAGCAGCACCCGACAGGGGAGTTCCTTTTCACCCCTCCACTTT
cdr3_aa: CASSTRQGSSFSPLHF

clone_size: NA
v_call: TRBV3-1/TRBV3-2
j_call: TRBJ2-2
d_call: NA
cdr3_nt: TGTGCCAGCAGCCGGGACACTAACACCGGGGAGCTGTTTTTT
cdr3_aa: CASSRDTNTGELFF

clone_size: NA
v_call: TRBV30
j_call: TRBJ1-6
d_call: NA
cdr3_nt: TGTGCCTGGAGCGTTTCAAGAGGAAATTCACCCCTCCACTTT
cdr3_aa: CAWSVSRGNSPLHF

clone_size: NA
v_call: TRBV18
j_call: TRBJ2-3
d_call: TRBD2
cdr3_nt: TGTGCCAGCTCACCAGGACTAGCGGGAGGACGGACAGATACGCAGTATTTT
cdr3_aa: CASSPGLAGGRTDTQYF

clone_size: NA
v_call: TRBV6-5
j_call: TRBJ2-7
d_call: NA
cdr3_nt: TGTGCCAGCAAGGTAGGGCAGGGAATGCAGTACTTC
cdr3_aa: CASKVGQGMQYF

clone_size: NA
v_call: TRBV7-2
j_call: TRBJ1-1
d_call: TRBD1
cdr3_nt: TGTGCCAGCAGCCCTAGACAGGGGGCTTCGGACACTGAAGCTTTCTTT
cdr3_aa: CASSPRQGASDTEAFF

clone_size: NA
v_call: TRBV19
j_call: TRBJ2-7
d_call: NA
cdr3_nt: TGTGCCAGTAAGCAAGCAGGCCAGAAGATCTACGAGCAGTACTTC
cdr3_aa: CASKQAGQKIYEQYF

clone_size: NA
v_call: TRBV15
j_call: TRBJ2-3
d_call: TRBD2
cdr3_nt: TGTGCCACCAGGACTAGCGGGAGGAGAGATACGCAGTATTTT
cdr3_aa: CATRTSGRRDTQYF

clone_size: NA
v_call: TRBV7-8
j_call: TRBJ1-5
d_call: NA
cdr3_nt: TGTGCCAGCAGCTTAGGAGCAGGTTATAGCAATCAGCCCCAGCATTTT
cdr3_aa: CASSLGAGYSNQPQHF

clone_size: NA
v_call: TRBV10-3
j_call: TRBJ2-6
d_call: NA
cdr3_nt: TGTGCCATCAGCCCAGGTAACTCTGGGGCCAACGTCCTGACTTTC
cdr3_aa: CAISPGNSGANVLTF

clone_size: NA
v_call: TRBV6-6
j_call: TRBJ1-6
d_call: TRBD1
cdr3_nt: TGTGCCAGCAGTCGGCGACAGGGGGACCGAAAGATGAATTCACCCCTCCACTTT
cdr3_aa: CASSRRQGDRKMNSPLHF

clone_size: NA
v_call: TRBV5-5
j_call: TRBJ2-3
d_call: TRBD2
cdr3_nt: TGTGCCAGCAGCCCCAGCGGGAGGGCCTCAGATACGCAGTATTTT
cdr3_aa: CASSPSGRASDTQYF

clone_size: NA
v_call: TRBV10-3
j_call: TRBJ1-3
d_call: NA
cdr3_nt: TGTGCCATCAGTGAGCTGTCCTGGGCCAGCTCTGGAAACACCATATATTTT
cdr3_aa: CAISELSWASSGNTIYF

clone_size: NA
v_call: TRBV9
j_call: TRBJ1-4
d_call: TRBD1
cdr3_nt: TGTGCCAGCACCCCGGGACAGACGAATGAAAAACTGTTTTTT
cdr3_aa: CASTPGQTNEKLFF

clone_size: NA
v_call: TRBV5-4
j_call: TRBJ1-1
d_call: NA
cdr3_nt: TGTGCCAGCAGCTTGGCCCCGGAGACTGAAGCTTTCTTT
cdr3_aa: CASSLAPETEAFF

clone_size: NA
v_call: TRBV9
j_call: TRBJ2-3
d_call: TRBD2
cdr3_nt: TGTGCCAGCAGCTGGCTAGCGGGACATTCAGATACGCAGTATTTT
cdr3_aa: CASSWLAGHSDTQYF

clone_size: NA
v_call: TRBV5-5
j_call: TRBJ1-2
d_call: NA
cdr3_nt: TGTGCCAGCAGCCGTTCAGGGTCCAACTATGGCTACACCTTC
cdr3_aa: CASSRSGSNYGYTF

clone_size: NA
v_call: TRBV28
j_call: TRBJ1-4
d_call: NA
cdr3_nt: TGTGCCAGCAGCGCGACAACAGCAGCAACTAATGAAAAACTGTTTTTT
cdr3_aa: CASSATTAATNEKLFF

clone_size: few
v_call: TRBV24-1
j_call: TRBJ2-5
d_call: NA
cdr3_nt: TGTGCCACCAGTGATGTGGGGGCCTACCAAGAGACCCAGTACTTC
cdr3_aa: CATSDVGAYQETQYF

clone_size: NA
v_call: TRBV19
j_call: TRBJ1-5
d_call: NA
cdr3_nt: TGTGCCAGTAGTCGGGGACCAACAGGGCAAAATCAGCCCCAGCATTTT
cdr3_aa: CASSRGPTGQNQPQHF

clone_size: NA
v_call: TRBV12-3/TRBV12-4
j_call: TRBJ1-6
d_call: TRBD1
cdr3_nt: TGTGCCAGCGCTCGGGACAGGCATTCACCCCTCCACTTT
cdr3_aa: CASARDRHSPLHF

clone_size: NA
v_call: TRBV30
j_call: TRBJ1-2
d_call: TRBD1
cdr3_nt: TGTGCCTGGAGTTACCCCGGGACAGGGAAGGATGGCTACACCTTC
cdr3_aa: CAWSYPGTGKDGYTF

clone_size: NA
v_call: TRBV6-6
j_call: TRBJ1-2
d_call: NA
cdr3_nt: TGTGCCAGCAGTCCCCCGCGGCAGGGGAGCGGCTACACCTTC
cdr3_aa: CASSPPRQGSGYTF

clone_size: NA
v_call: TRBV2
j_call: TRBJ2-1
d_call: TRBD2
cdr3_nt: TGTGCCACCCGGGGGGGGGCCTACAATGAGCAGTTCTTC
cdr3_aa: CATRGGAYNEQFF

clone_size: NA
v_call: TRBV29-1
j_call: TRBJ1-1
d_call: TRBD1
cdr3_nt: TGCAGCGTTGCAACAGGGGTGAGCACTGAAGCTTTCTTT
cdr3_aa: CSVATGVSTEAFF

clone_size: few
v_call: TRBV9
j_call: TRBJ2-5
d_call: NA
cdr3_nt: TGTGCCAGCAGTAAAAATCAAGAGACCCAGTACTTC
cdr3_aa: CASSKNQETQYF

clone_size: NA
v_call: TRBV2
j_call: TRBJ2-2
d_call: TRBD1
cdr3_nt: TGTGCCAGCAAGGGGGCATACACCGGGGAGCTGTTTTTT
cdr3_aa: CASKGAYTGELFF

clone_size: NA
v_call: TRBV28
j_call: TRBJ1-5
d_call: NA
cdr3_nt: TGTGCCAGCAGTTCCGTGAATCAGCCCCAGCATTTT
cdr3_aa: CASSSVNQPQHF

clone_size: NA
v_call: TRBV5-6
j_call: TRBJ2-7
d_call: NA
cdr3_nt: TGTGCCAGCAGCCCGGGACTCTCCTACGAGCAGTACTTC
cdr3_aa: CASSPGLSYEQYF

clone_size: NA
v_call: TRBV19
j_call: TRBJ1-1
d_call: NA
cdr3_nt: TGTGCCAGTAGTAGCTATACAGGGAACACTGAAGCTTTCTTT
cdr3_aa: CASSSYTGNTEAFF

clone_size: NA
v_call: TRBV4-3
j_call: TRBJ2-7
d_call: TRBD2
cdr3_nt: TGCGCCAGCAGCCGAGCTCTAGCGGGAGGGCCCTCCTACGAGCAGTACTTC
cdr3_aa: CASSRALAGGPSYEQYF

clone_size: NA
v_call: TRBV21-1
j_call: TRBJ2-5
d_call: NA
cdr3_nt: TGTGCCAGCAGCAAAGTGAACGGGACAGGGGTCCAAGAGACCCAGTACTTC
cdr3_aa: CASSKVNGTGVQETQYF

clone_size: NA
v_call: TRBV28
j_call: TRBJ1-2
d_call: NA
cdr3_nt: TGTGCCAGCAGTTTCACGGCGCGGTATGGCTACACCTTC
cdr3_aa: CASSFTARYGYTF

clone_size: NA
v_call: TRBV28
j_call: TRBJ1-2
d_call: TRBD1
cdr3_nt: TGTGCCAGCAGTTTCGCTGACAGGGAGGATGGCTACACCTTC
cdr3_aa: CASSFADREDGYTF

clone_size: NA
v_call: TRBV9
j_call: TRBJ2-2
d_call: TRBD2
cdr3_nt: TGTGCCAGCAGCGTAGCGGGGGGGGGCACCGGGGAGCTGTTTTTT
cdr3_aa: CASSVAGGGTGELFF

clone_size: NA
v_call: TRBV5-6
j_call: TRBJ1-1
d_call: NA
cdr3_nt: TGTGCCAGCACCCCCCAGGGTCGGACTGAAGCTTTCTTT
cdr3_aa: CASTPQGRTEAFF

clone_size: NA
v_call: TRBV4-2
j_call: TRBJ1-1
d_call: NA
cdr3_nt: TGTGCCAGCAGTCTCAATGGGCGGGGCATGAACACTGAAGCTTTCTTT
cdr3_aa: CASSLNGRGMNTEAFF

clone_size: NA
v_call: TRBV19
j_call: TRBJ1-5
d_call: NA
cdr3_nt: TGTGCCAGTAGTACCCCCCGTGGAGGGCTAGAGCCCCAGCATTTT
cdr3_aa: CASSTPRGGLEPQHF

clone_size: NA
v_call: TRBV3-1/TRBV3-2
j_call: TRBJ1-2
d_call: NA
cdr3_nt: TGTGCCAGCAGCCCGGGCCTAGCGGGCAACTATGGCTACACCTTC
cdr3_aa: CASSPGLAGNYGYTF

clone_size: NA
v_call: TRBV6-5
j_call: TRBJ2-5
d_call: TRBD2
cdr3_nt: TGTGCCAGCAGTCCGGGGGGGTCCCAAGAGACCCAGTACTTC
cdr3_aa: CASSPGGSQETQYF

clone_size: NA
v_call: TRBV18
j_call: TRBJ2-7
d_call: TRBD1
cdr3_nt: TGTGCCAGCTCACCCACCGGACAGGGGGCCTCCTACGAGCAGTACTTC
cdr3_aa: CASSPTGQGASYEQYF

clone_size: NA
v_call: TRBV28
j_call: TRBJ2-7
d_call: NA
cdr3_nt: TGTGCCAGCAGTTTCAACACCCCCTACGAGCAGTACTTC
cdr3_aa: CASSFNTPYEQYF

clone_size: NA
v_call: TRBV7-8
j_call: TRBJ1-2
d_call: NA
cdr3_nt: TGTGCCAGCAGCTTACACGGACAGTATGGCTACACCTTC
cdr3_aa: CASSLHGQYGYTF

clone_size: NA
v_call: TRBV5-1
j_call: TRBJ2-2
d_call: NA
cdr3_nt: TGCGCCAGCAGCTTGACCCAGGGGAGCACCGGGGAGCTGTTTTTT
cdr3_aa: CASSLTQGSTGELFF

clone_size: NA
v_call: TRBV29-1
j_call: TRBJ1-1
d_call: NA
cdr3_nt: TGCAGCGTTGAACAACAGGCCACTGAAGCTTTCTTT
cdr3_aa: CSVEQQATEAFF